This T cell receptor (beta chain) emerged from a study of T cells in Graves' hyperthyroidism and ophthalmopathy. General observations from the study: For ophthalmopathy, model prediction preceded onset by a median roughly 5.9 months. A 13 V-J model separated ophthalmopathy from stable hyperthyroidism. Blood shared most expanded thyroid clonotypes above 0.001.

Out of 8.5 to 10 ml of fresh peripheral blood came the PBMCs. This clonotype occurred many times. Antigen unknown. RNA transcripts served as the template for amplifying TCR beta CDR3 regions. With the HTBI primer set, the TCR CDR3 went through a first round of RT-PCR. TCRdb analysed the multiplex PCR reads with MiXCR anew, one entry per CDR3 protein. The table includes around 200,000 distinct CDR3 sequences, around 18% detected once. V shed 8 bases and J shed 1 base, with 14 bases lying between them. The CDR3 has 14 residues. CDR1 is MDHEN and CDR2 is SYDVKM in the germline V gene. The rearrangement uses TRBV28 and TRBJ1-2; tentative D call: TRBD1 (6 bases). This TCR came from a man aged 35 to 55 with Graves' hyperthyroidism. Source material: blood. CDR3: CASSGGADNYGYTF. In nucleotides, the CDR3 is TGTGCCAGCTCCGGGGGGGCAGATAACTATGGCTACACCTTC.